These 20 T cell receptor beta chains were sequenced from one sample in a study of OX40 agonist ivuxolimab in advanced cancers. Data came from immunoSEQ multiplex PCR; TCRdb stores just in-frame clones and leaves some out. The data hold roughly 59,000 clones, with around 81% observed a single time. Here the sequenced sample was CD4+ or CD8+ T cells sorted from blood, taken in a trial of the OX40 agonist ivuxolimab. These receptors were collected from an adult with an advanced solid tumor such as melanoma, head and neck, liver or kidney cancer.

This chain joins TRBV14 and TRBJ1-3; D unresolved. V was clipped by 0 bases and J by 6 bases, with 6 bases between them. Germline V gives CDR1 SGHDN, CDR2 FVKESK. The CDR3 contains 13 residues. The CDR3 protein is CASSQEWENTIYF. CDR3 nucleotides: TGTGCCAGCAGCCAAGAGTGGGAAAACACCATATATTTT.

V and J are TRBV5-6 and TRBJ2-7, with D uncertain. The V end lost 4 bases, the J end lost 2 bases, and 10 bases lay between the germline ends. This CDR3 has 13 amino acids. CDR1 and CDR2 from the germline V gene are SGHDT and YYEEEE. The CDR3 here is CASSLGSTYEQYF. Here the CDR3 DNA reads TGTGCCAGCAGCCTCGGGTCGACCTACGAGCAGTACTTC.

This rearrangement joins TRBV15 to TRBJ2-1; 10 nucleotides line up with TRBD2. From germline, CDR1 is LNHNV and CDR2 YYDKDF (reference sequence). This CDR3 is built from 15 residues. The J segment lost 8 bases and the V segment lost 2 bases, leaving 6 bases of the junction unmatched. The CDR3 DNA sequence: TGTGCCACCAGCAGACAAGCGGGGGGGCAAGATGAGCAGTTCTTC. This encodes CATSRQAGGQDEQFF.

V is TRBV11-2 and J is TRBJ2-3, with TRBD2 matching 11 bases. Losses at the gene ends were 7 bases for V and 7 bases for J; bases not matched to a gene: 10. CDR1 is SGHAT and CDR2 is FQNNGV in the germline V gene. The CDR3 spans 15 residues. This CDR3 is CASTKGTSGANTQYF. The CDR3 DNA reads TGTGCCAGCACAAAGGGGACTAGCGGAGCCAATACGCAGTATTTT.

This clone was observed once. V usage is TRBV30 and J usage is TRBJ1-2; TRBD1 is a possible D gene (5 bases). From germline, CDR1 is GTSNPN and CDR2 SVGIG (reference sequence). This CDR3 spans 16 amino acids. Trimming stripped 2 bases from V and 8 bases from J, with 24 bases between. Written as DNA, the CDR3 is TGTGCCTGGAGTCCAACGGGGGGTTTCCCCCTCGAAGGCTACACCTTC. It is translated as CAWSPTGGFPLEGYTF.

The chain recombines TRBV4-1 with TRBJ2-1; TRBD1 matches 9 bases. Per germline, CDR1 MGHRA and CDR2 YSYEKL. The V gene end was trimmed by 4 bases and the J gene end by 6 bases; junction bases not matched to a gene: 13. The CDR3 contains 17 residues. The CDR3 sequence is CASSRGTGLGTFNEQFF. The DNA of the CDR3 is TGCGCCAGCAGCCGAGGGACAGGGCTCGGTACCTTCAATGAGCAGTTCTTC.

V and J are TRBV27 and TRBJ2-7; TRBD2 matches at 7 bases. The germline gives CDR1 MNHEY, CDR2 SMNVEV (reference sequence). Trimming cost V 1 base and J 3 bases; bases outside gene matches: 6. The CDR3 is 15 residues long. CDR3 residues: CASSLWGGAGYEQYF. The CDR3 coding sequence is TGTGCCAGCAGTTTATGGGGAGGGGCGGGCTACGAGCAGTACTTC.

The CDR3, as DNA: TGTGCCGGACTTAGCGGACTTTACAATGAGCAGTTCTTC. This sequence encodes CAGLSGLYNEQFF. The rearrangement joins TRBV2 to TRBJ2-1, with TRBD2 as a possible D gene (6 bases). Germline lookup yields CDR1 SNHLY and CDR2 FYNNEI. The CDR3 spans 13 residues. The V gene lost 11 bases and the J gene lost 4 bases, with 15 bases spanning the gap.

This chain links TRBV7-2 with TRBJ2-5; TRBD1 might be the D (5 bases). Trimming removed 5 bases at V and 2 bases at J, with 12 bases between. The V gene's germline CDR1 is SGHTA and CDR2 FQGNSA. The CDR3 has 14 residues. This CDR3 is CASSPSSGQETQYF. The CDR3 DNA reads TGTGCCAGCAGCCCCAGCTCAGGGCAAGAGACCCAGTACTTC.

The chain carries TRBV19 and TRBJ1-2; TRBD1 matches at 8 bases. The CDR3 spans 16 residues. V lost 4 bases, J lost 3 bases, and 10 bases stayed unmatched. Germline V CDR1 and CDR2: LNHDA, SQIVND (reference sequence). The CDR3, as DNA: TGTGCCAGTAGTACGGGACAGGCCGTCGCCGACTATGGCTACACCTTC. It encodes CASSTGQAVADYGYTF.

The gene calls are TRBV18 and TRBJ2-1; perhaps TRBD1 as D (6 bases). Germline loops: CDR1 KGHSH, CDR2 LQKENI. This CDR3 comprises 14 residues. V was trimmed by 1 base and J by 5 bases, leaving 9 bases between them. CDR3 in amino acids: CASSPRSGDNEQFF. For the CDR3, the DNA is TGTGCCAGCTCACCACGATCAGGGGACAATGAGCAGTTCTTC.

The V call is TRBV6-5, the J call TRBJ2-7; 7 nucleotides agree with TRBD2. The V segment lost 6 bases and the J segment 6 bases; nucleotides outside the gene matches: 8. Germline V CDR1 and CDR2: MNHEY, SVGAGI. The CDR3 contains 13 residues. The CDR3 DNA follows: TGTGCCAGCAGCCAAACGGGGGGTTCCGAGCAGTACTTC. As protein: CASSQTGGSEQYF.

This clone was seen more than once but under ten times. V is TRBV9 and J is TRBJ2-3, with 11 bases matching TRBD1. Looked up from germline, CDR1 is SGDLS and CDR2 is YYNGEE. The CDR3 spans 15 residues. V was clipped by 1 base and J by 4 bases; unmatched bases: 2. Here the CDR3 reads CASSVQGQGADTQYF. CDR3 coding DNA: TGTGCCAGCAGCGTACAGGGACAGGGGGCAGATACGCAGTATTTT.

The chain employs TRBV28 and TRBJ2-7; D is tentatively TRBD1 or TRBD2 (6 bases each). This CDR3 is 16 amino acids long. Trimming took 7 bases from V and 4 from J, leaving 23 bases between them. Germline V gene data show CDR1 as MDHEN and CDR2 as SYDVKM. The chain's CDR3 is CASTDSQGRGVYEQYF. DNA for the CDR3: TGTGCCAGCACCGACAGCCAGGGGCGGGGAGTATACGAGCAGTACTTC.

The rearrangement uses TRBV29-1 and TRBJ2-2; TRBD2 matches 10 bases. The CDR3 contains 13 residues. After removal of 7 bases from V and 7 bases from J, the junction contained 6 bases not matched to a gene. Looked up from germline, CDR1 is SQVTM and CDR2 is ANQGSEA. The CDR3 coding sequence is TGCAGCGCCAAAGCGGGGGGGGGCGGGGAGCTGTTTTTT. It yields the protein CSAKAGGGGELFF.

The V gene is TRBV5-1, the J gene TRBJ1-2; 7 nucleotides agree with TRBD1. This CDR3 is 13 amino acids long. Germline loops: CDR1 SGHRS, CDR2 YFSETQ. After removal of 7 bases from V and 5 bases from J, the junction contained 8 bases not matched to a gene. CDR3 sequence reads: CASQTGTEYGYTF. In DNA form, the CDR3 reads TGCGCCAGCCAAACCGGGACAGAATATGGCTACACCTTC.

In nucleotides, the CDR3 is TGTGCCAGTAGTATAGGAGCAGCAACTAATGAAAAACTGTTTTTT. Residues: CASSIGAATNEKLFF. The rearrangement uses TRBV19 and TRBJ1-4; D gene uncertain. Germline V CDR1 and CDR2: LNHDA, SQIVND (reference sequence). V was clipped by 1 base and J by 0 bases, with 6 bases between them. The CDR3 contains 15 residues. The full variable domain, its missing parts supplied by reference TRBV19 and TRBJ1-4, is DGGITQSPKYLFRKEGQNVTLSCEQNLNHDAMYWYRQDPGQGLRLIYYSQIVNDFQKGDIAEGYSVSREKKESFPLTVTSAQKNPTAFYLCASSIGAATNEKLFFGSGTQLSVL.

The chain has TRBV5-6 and TRBJ1-4; D unresolved. The germline CDR1 and CDR2 sequences are SGHDT and YYEEEE. The CDR3 length is 13 residues. Between the trimmed V and J ends, which lost 5 bases and 4 bases, there was a span of 9 bases. The CDR3 region has the DNA TGTGCCAGCAGAAAGTTACTTAATGAAAAACTGTTTTTT. Encoded protein: CASRKLLNEKLFF.

The CDR3 sequence: CASSPRVQETQYF. DNA of the CDR3: TGTGCCAGCTCACCGAGAGTTCAAGAGACCCAGTACTTC. This sequence joins TRBV18 and TRBJ2-5; D unresolved. The CDR3 loop spans 13 amino acids. Trimming took off 3 bases at V and 2 bases at J, with 7 bases between the two ends. Germline loops: CDR1 KGHSH, CDR2 LQKENI.

V gene TRBV5-1 combines with J gene TRBJ1-2, with 7 bases fitting TRBD1. The V and J ends lost 2 bases and 4 bases, in that order; junction bases with no gene match: 8. This CDR3 is built from 15 residues. Germline CDR1 and CDR2: SGHRS and YFSETQ. The CDR3 loop is CASSFVQGKGYGYTF. The CDR3 bases are TGCGCCAGCAGCTTCGTACAGGGGAAGGGCTATGGCTACACCTTC.